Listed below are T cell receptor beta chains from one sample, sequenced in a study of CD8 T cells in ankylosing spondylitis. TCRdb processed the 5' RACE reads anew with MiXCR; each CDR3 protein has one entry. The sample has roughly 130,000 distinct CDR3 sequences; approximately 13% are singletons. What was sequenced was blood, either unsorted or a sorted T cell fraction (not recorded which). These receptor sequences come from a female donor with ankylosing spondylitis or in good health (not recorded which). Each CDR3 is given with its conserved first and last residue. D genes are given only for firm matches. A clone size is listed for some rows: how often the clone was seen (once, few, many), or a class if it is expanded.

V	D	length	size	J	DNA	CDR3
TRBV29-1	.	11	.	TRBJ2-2	TGCAGCGTTGTGAAAACCGGGGAGCTGTTTTTT	CSVVKTGELFF
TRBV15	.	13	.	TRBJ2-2	TGTGCCACCAGCAGTACTCAGACCGGGGAGCTGTTTTTT	CATSSTQTGELFF
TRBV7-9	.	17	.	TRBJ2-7	TGTGCCAGCAGCCCACATCCGCGGGGCTCCAGCTCCTACGAGCAGTACTTC	CASSPHPRGSSSYEQYF
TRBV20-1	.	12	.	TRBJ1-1	TGCAGTGCGCCCGACAGAGCTGCTGAAGCTTTCTTT	CSAPDRAAEAFF
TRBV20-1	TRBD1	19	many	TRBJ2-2	TGCAGTGCTAGAGATCCTATTACATCGGGAACAGGGGGAATCGGGGAGCTGTTTTTT	CSARDPITSGTGGIGELFF
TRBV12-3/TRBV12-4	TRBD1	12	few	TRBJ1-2	TGTGCCAGCATAGGGACAGGGGATGGCTACACCTTC	CASIGTGDGYTF
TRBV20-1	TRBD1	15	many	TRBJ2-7	TGCAGTGCTAGAGATCTACGGACAGGGGCCTACGAGCAGTACTTC	CSARDLRTGAYEQYF
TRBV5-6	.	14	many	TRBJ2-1	TGTGCCAGCAGCTGGGACCGGGGGTTGGATGAGCAGTTCTTC	CASSWDRGLDEQFF
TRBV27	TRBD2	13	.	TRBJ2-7	TGTGCCAGCAGTTTATCGAGCGGGGGAGAGCAGTACTTC	CASSLSSGGEQYF
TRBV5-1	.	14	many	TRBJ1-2	TGCGCCAGCAGCTTGGGACAGGAGTACTATGGCTACACCTTC	CASSLGQEYYGYTF
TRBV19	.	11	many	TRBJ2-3	TGTGCCAGTAGGGCGGGAGATACGCAGTATTTT	CASRAGDTQYF
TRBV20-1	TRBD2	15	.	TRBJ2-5	TGCAGTGCTAGAGTTGGGGGACTAGCGGAAGAGACCCAGTACTTC	CSARVGGLAEETQYF
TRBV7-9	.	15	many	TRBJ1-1	TGTGCCAGCAGCTCCTATACAGTACTAAACACTGAAGCTTTCTTT	CASSSYTVLNTEAFF
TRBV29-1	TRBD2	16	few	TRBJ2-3	TGCAGCATTAGCGGGGCCTCAATAGCTAGCACAGATACGCAGTATTTT	CSISGASIASTDTQYF
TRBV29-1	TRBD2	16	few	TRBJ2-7	TGCAGCGTTGAGGGGACACCTGGGACTAGCGGCTACGAGCAGTACTTC	CSVEGTPGTSGYEQYF
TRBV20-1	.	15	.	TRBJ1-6	TGCAGTGCTAGGTTTTCGGGGAGAGGGACCTCACCCCTCCACTTT	CSARFSGRGTSPLHF
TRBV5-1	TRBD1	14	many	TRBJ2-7	TGCGCCAGCAGCCGGGGACAGGCAATCTACGAGCAGTACTTC	CASSRGQAIYEQYF
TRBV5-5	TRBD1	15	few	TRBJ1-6	TGTGCCAGCAGCCCGACAGGGGGATATAATTCACCCCTCCACTTT	CASSPTGGYNSPLHF
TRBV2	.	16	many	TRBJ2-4	TGTGCCAGCAGTGCCTTTGGCGGTATAGCCAAAAACATTCAGTACTTC	CASSAFGGIAKNIQYF
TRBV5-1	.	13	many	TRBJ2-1	TGCGCCAGCAGCTCTACAGGGTCGCCTGAGCAGTTCTTC	CASSSTGSPEQFF
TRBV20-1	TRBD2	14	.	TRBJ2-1	TGCAGTGCTAAAGTCCCTAGCGGTGAGGTTGAGCAGTTCTTC	CSAKVPSGEVEQFF
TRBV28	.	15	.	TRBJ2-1	TGTGCCAGCAGTCGCTGGGGGGGCGGTATGGATGAGCAGTTCTTC	CASSRWGGGMDEQFF
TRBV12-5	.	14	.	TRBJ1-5	TGTGCTAGTGGTTTGACAGTTTGGGATCAGCCCCAGCATTTT	CASGLTVWDQPQHF